One sample yielded the 29 T cell receptor beta chains listed below, sequenced in a study of STAT5B mutations in CD4+ large granular lymphocyte leukemia. Method: immunoSEQ multiplex PCR; TCRdb's copy keeps in-frame clones and lacks some. The sample records over 25,000 clones, around 67% being singletons. Sequenced: CD4+ T cells from blood buffy coats. The receptors here all came from a human donor in good health.

Only a few counts were recorded for this clone. The V and J genes are TRBV9 and TRBJ1-1, with 9 nucleotides matching TRBD1. From germline, CDR1 is SGDLS and CDR2 YYNGEE. Trimming at V came to 4 bases and at J to 3 bases, leaving 7 bases not matched to a gene. This CDR3 comprises 15 residues. CDR3 sequence (DNA): TGTGCCAGCAGCCCAGGACAGGGGAGGTACACTGAAGCTTTCTTT. It is translated as CASSPGQGRYTEAFF.

The chain has TRBV7-2 and TRBJ1-1; D ambiguous. Germline CDR1 is SGHTA and CDR2 is FQGNSA. This CDR3 is 14 amino acids long. The V gene lost 5 bases and the J gene lost 1 base, with 11 bases spanning the gap. The CDR3 here is CASSPVIRNTEAFF. In DNA form, the CDR3 reads TGTGCCAGCAGCCCAGTCATTCGGAACACTGAAGCTTTCTTT.

This clone was detected only once. V usage is TRBV19 and J usage is TRBJ1-6; 8 positions agree with TRBD1. The length of the CDR3 is 15 residues. V lost 3 bases to trimming and J lost 12 bases; unmatched junction nucleotides: 10. The V gene's germline CDR1 is LNHDA and CDR2 SQIVND (reference sequence). The CDR3 coding sequence is TGTGCCAGTAGTATGACCGGGACAGGTCTAGAACCCCTCCACTTT. This codes for CASSMTGTGLEPLHF. Full variable domain (remainder filled in from reference TRBV19 and TRBJ1-6): DGGITQSPKYLFRKEGQNVTLSCEQNLNHDAMYWYRQDPGQGLRLIYYSQIVNDFQKGDIAEGYSVSREKKESFPLTVTSAQKNPTAFYLCASSMTGTGLEPLHFGNGTRLTVT.

The V call is TRBV7-3, the J call TRBJ2-1, with 9 bases aligning to TRBD2. J lost 6 bases, V lost 2 bases, and 5 bases had no gene match. This CDR3 is built from 15 residues. Looked up from germline, CDR1 is SGHTA and CDR2 is FQGTGA. The CDR3 sequence: CASSLGLAGSNEQFF. CDR3 DNA: TGTGCCAGCAGCTTAGGGCTAGCGGGGAGCAATGAGCAGTTCTTC.

This chain connects TRBV5-1 to TRBJ2-2, with D perhaps given as TRBD1 or TRBD2 (5 bases each). Germline V gene data show CDR1 as SGHRS and CDR2 as YFSETQ. The CDR3 spans 15 residues. The ends were cut back, 6 bases at V and 3 bases at J, with 15 bases in the middle. CDR3 sequence: CASTLGGGYTGELFF. Here the CDR3 DNA reads TGCGCCAGCACCCTGGGTGGGGGATACACCGGGGAGCTGTTTTTT.

This chain joins TRBV5-6 and TRBJ2-7, with 8 bases lining up with TRBD2. CDR3 length equals 14 residues. The ends lost 6 bases at V and 2 bases at J; junction bases unmatched: 7. CDR1 SGHDT and CDR2 YYEEEE come from the germline V gene. In nucleotides, the CDR3 is TGTGCCAGCACCCCGCGGCGGGGGGCCTACGAGCAGTACTTC. Translating it yields CASTPRRGAYEQYF.

The chain combines TRBV2 with TRBJ1-4; D is ambiguous. The CDR3 loop spans 13 amino acids. Germline V gives CDR1 SNHLY, CDR2 FYNNEI. The V end lost 1 base, the J end lost 10 bases, and 10 bases lay between the germline ends. In DNA, the CDR3 is TGTGCCAGCAGTGAAGGGCGGGCAGGAAAACTGTTTTTT. This sequence encodes CASSEGRAGKLFF.

Comment on this clone: Additional DNA sequences in this sample encode the identical CDR3. This chain connects TRBV30 to TRBJ1-4; possibly TRBD1 for D (6 bases). This CDR3 spans 15 amino acids. Trimming took 3 bases from V and 6 from J, leaving 17 bases between them. The germline CDR1 and CDR2 sequences are GTSNPN and SVGIG (reference sequence). The chain's CDR3 is CAWSHKQGGDEKLFF. The CDR3 DNA reads TGTGCCTGGAGCCATAAACAGGGAGGTGATGAAAAACTGTTTTTT.

This clone was found a few times. This rearrangement joins TRBV7-2 to TRBJ1-1; D may be TRBD1 (5 bases). V lost 2 bases and J 5 bases, leaving 9 bases between the germline ends. The CDR3 is 13 residues long. Per germline, CDR1 SGHTA and CDR2 FQGNSA. The CDR3 loop is CASSLIGGTEAFF. CDR3 DNA sequence: TGTGCCAGCAGCTTAATCGGGGGGACTGAAGCTTTCTTT. The full variable domain, completed using reference TRBV7-2 and TRBJ1-1, is GAGVSQSPSNKVTEKGKDVELRCDPISGHTALYWYRQSLGQGLEFLIYFQGNSAPDKSGLPSDRFSAERTGGSVSTLTIQRTQQEDSAVYLCASSLIGGTEAFFGQGTRLTVV.

This chain links TRBV5-6 with TRBJ1-3, with a tentative D call TRBD1 (6 bases). Trimming took off 6 bases at V and 0 bases at J, with 22 bases between the two ends. The germline gives CDR1 SGHDT, CDR2 YYEEEE. This CDR3 is 18 amino acids long. The CDR3 nucleotides are TGTGCCAGCACTTACCCTCCCGGGGGGCAGGTCTCTGGAAACACCATATATTTT. This sequence encodes CASTYPPGGQVSGNTIYF.

The chain couples TRBV18 to TRBJ2-3; 9 bases are a match to TRBD1. The CDR3 is made up of 14 amino acids. J gave up 3 bases and V 6 bases, and 4 bases lay outside the gene matches. The germline V gene has CDR1 KGHSH and CDR2 LQKENI. CDR3 DNA: TGTGCCAGCTCCCCCGGGACAGGGACAGATACGCAGTATTTT. This sequence encodes CASSPGTGTDTQYF.

This clone was recorded once. Other DNA variants within this sample encode the same CDR3. The chain combines TRBV6-5 with TRBJ1-2; D not resolved. Germline values: CDR1 MNHEY, CDR2 SVGAGI. Trimming stripped 0 bases from V and 2 bases from J, with 7 bases between. The CDR3 is 14 amino acids. CDR3 sequence (DNA): TGTGCCAGCAGTTACTCGCCCGGGAACTATGGCTACACCTTC. This codes for CASSYSPGNYGYTF.

J is TRBJ1-3 and V is TRBV5-6; unclear D gene. The CDR3 is 14 amino acids. The V gene lost 1 base and the J gene lost 4 bases, with 9 bases spanning the gap. The germline V gene encodes CDR1 SGHDT and CDR2 YYEEEE. CDR3 residues: CASSLFKVGNTIYF. In DNA, the CDR3 is TGTGCCAGCAGCTTGTTCAAAGTCGGAAACACCATATATTTT.

This clone was counted a single time. The chain has TRBV7-2 and TRBJ1-5, with D hard to call. This CDR3 has 15 residues. The germline V gene has CDR1 SGHTA and CDR2 FQGNSA. V was trimmed by 0 bases and J by 0 bases, leaving 6 bases between them. CDR3 coding DNA: TGTGCCAGCAGCTTAGCAGGGATTAGCAATCAGCCCCAGCATTTT. It translates to CASSLAGISNQPQHF.

This clone is a singleton in its sample. The chain recombines TRBV6-5 with TRBJ2-1; 7 bases agree with TRBD1. The germline CDR1 and CDR2 sequences are MNHEY and SVGAGI. There are 16 residues in the CDR3. Unmatched junction bases numbered 12, after V lost 4 bases and J lost 6 bases. CDR3 loop: CASSSYRGDLFNEQFF. The CDR3 DNA sequence: TGTGCCAGCAGTTCCTACAGGGGAGATCTCTTCAATGAGCAGTTCTTC.

The J gene is TRBJ1-1, the V gene TRBV19; D call uncertain. Germline values: CDR1 LNHDA, CDR2 SQIVND (reference sequence). V lost 5 bases to trimming and J lost 8 bases, with 9 bases between them. The length of the CDR3 is 11 residues. CDR3 region: CASSDLQEAFF. CDR3 sequence (DNA): TGTGCCAGTAGTGATCTACAGGAAGCTTTCTTT.

In DNA form, the CDR3 reads TGTGCCAGCAGCTTTTCACGGGACACTGAAGCTTTCTTT. It specifies CASSFSRDTEAFF. The chain joins TRBV11-2 to TRBJ1-1; no reliable D call. The V and J ends lost 3 bases and 3 bases respectively, with 8 bases between them. The CDR3 extends over 13 amino acids. Per the germline V gene, CDR1 is SGHAT and CDR2 is FQNNGV.

The rearrangement links TRBV5-1 to TRBJ2-5; no reliable D call. This CDR3 has 12 amino acids. Germline loops: CDR1 SGHRS, CDR2 YFSETQ. Trimming removed 0 bases from V and 1 base from J, with 1 base in between. The CDR3 loop is CASSLAQETQYF. The CDR3 nucleotides are TGCGCCAGCAGCTTGGCCCAAGAGACCCAGTACTTC.

The gene calls are TRBV6-5 and TRBJ1-1; a possible D gene is TRBD1 (5 bases). V was cut by 4 bases and J by 10 bases, with 13 bases left in between. Germline lookup yields CDR1 MNHEY and CDR2 SVGAGI. The CDR3 spans 12 residues. CDR3 sequence reads: CASSSWEGRAFF. CDR3 coding DNA: TGTGCCAGCAGTTCCTGGGAGGGGAGAGCTTTCTTT.

The chain uses TRBV19 and TRBJ1-1; D is unresolved. CDR1 is LNHDA and CDR2 is SQIVND in the germline V gene (reference sequence). The germline V and J ends were trimmed by 8 bases and 2 bases, with 18 bases remaining between them. The CDR3 totals 15 residues. The CDR3 spells CASRIGLGLNTEAFF. The CDR3, as DNA: TGTGCCAGTCGAATAGGCCTGGGGTTAAACACTGAAGCTTTCTTT.

The rearrangement uses TRBV7-2 and TRBJ1-5; 8 nucleotides agree with TRBD1. The germline V gene has CDR1 SGHTA and CDR2 FQGNSA. Trimming at V came to 3 bases and at J to 2 bases, leaving 3 bases not matched to a gene. The CDR3 sequence is 15 residues long. The CDR3 DNA sequence: TGTGCCAGCAGCTTGGTGACAGGGGGCAATCAGCCCCAGCATTTT. It is translated as CASSLVTGGNQPQHF.

The chain couples TRBV7-2 to TRBJ2-7; the D gene is possibly TRBD2 (5 bases). The CDR3 spans 15 residues. Germline V lookup: CDR1 SGHTA, CDR2 FQGNSA. Trimming left V 5 bases short and J 4 bases short, with 18 bases between. In DNA form, the CDR3 reads TGTGCCAGCAGCGGCAGGAACACCCCGGGGTACGAGCAGTACTTC. It is translated as CASSGRNTPGYEQYF.

V usage is TRBV5-4 and J usage is TRBJ1-2, with a weak D call TRBD1 (6 bases). Looked up from germline, CDR1 is SGHNT and CDR2 is YYREEE (reference sequence). The germline V and J ends were trimmed by 3 bases and 2 bases, with 8 bases remaining between them. This CDR3 has 13 amino acids. The CDR3 sequence: CASSYTGNYGYTF. The CDR3 DNA reads as TGTGCCAGCAGCTATACAGGGAACTATGGCTACACCTTC.

This clone came up a few times. The chain has TRBV10-1 and TRBJ1-6, with D possibly matching TRBD1 (6 bases). Germline V lookup: CDR1 WNHNN, CDR2 SYGVQD (reference sequence). The CDR3 runs 16 residues. The V end lost 2 bases, the J end lost 0 bases, and 8 bases lay between the germline ends. CDR3 in DNA: TGCGCCAGCAGTGAGACAGGGTGCTCCTATAATTCACCCCTCCACTTT. Protein sequence: CASSETGCSYNSPLHF.

In its sample, this clone was seen once. The chain joins TRBV6-1 to TRBJ2-1; weak D call: TRBD1 (5 bases). The CDR3 contains 14 residues. Trimming removed 8 bases at V and 0 bases at J, with 11 bases between. The germline CDR1 and CDR2 sequences are MNHNS and SASEGT. The CDR3, as DNA: TGTGCCAGCTTTAGGGGCCCCTCCTACAATGAGCAGTTCTTC. Its protein is CASFRGPSYNEQFF.

V and J are TRBV4-1 and TRBJ2-7; 7 bases align to TRBD1. After removal of 1 base from V and 5 bases from J, the junction contained 11 bases not matched to a gene. The CDR3 covers 16 residues. The germline V gene has CDR1 MGHRA and CDR2 YSYEKL. CDR3 loop: CASSQVYRDRTHEQYF. DNA for the CDR3: TGCGCCAGCAGCCAAGTTTATAGGGACAGAACCCACGAGCAGTACTTC.

The gene calls are TRBV4-3 and TRBJ2-4, with D possibly TRBD2 on 5 matching bases. The germline gives CDR1 LGHNA, CDR2 YSLEER. Trimming took 0 bases from V and 6 from J, leaving 18 bases between them. The CDR3 consists of 17 residues. CDR3 in amino acids: CASSQDPLGGVLNIQYF. DNA for the CDR3: TGCGCCAGCAGCCAAGATCCTTTAGGAGGCGTATTAAACATTCAGTACTTC.

The chain joins TRBV2 to TRBJ2-7; TRBD1 or TRBD2 may be the D gene (5 bases each). Trimming stripped 4 bases from V and 6 bases from J, with 13 bases between. The germline V gene encodes CDR1 SNHLY and CDR2 FYNNEI. The CDR3 spans 13 residues. Here the CDR3 reads CASSGSPGGEQYF. The CDR3 DNA follows: TGTGCCAGCAGTGGCAGCCCTGGGGGCGAGCAGTACTTC.

The table lists this clone with a few counts. The chain employs TRBV18 and TRBJ1-1, with 8 bases fitting TRBD1. The germline CDR1 and CDR2 sequences are KGHSH and LQKENI. The CDR3 runs 16 residues. J was trimmed by 5 bases and V by 2 bases; bases with no gene match: 10. CDR3 amino acids: CASSPRIQGAMTEAFF. CDR3 DNA sequence: TGTGCCAGCTCACCAAGGATTCAGGGGGCAATGACTGAAGCTTTCTTT.